These 17 T cell receptor beta chains originate from one sample sequenced in a study of blood T cell repertoires in COVID-19. Only in-frame clones appear in the TCRdb table, and some are missing; sequencing was by immunoSEQ multiplex PCR. The sample shows roughly 250,000 clones, roughly 80% of them seen only once. Sequenced input: peripheral blood. The receptors stem from a woman aged 80 or older with active or convalescent COVID-19.

The chain employs TRBV5-1 and TRBJ2-7, with D maybe TRBD2 (7 bases). The CDR3 consists of 15 residues. The germline V gene has CDR1 SGHRS and CDR2 YFSETQ. Trimming left V 0 bases short and J 4 bases short, with 14 bases between. The CDR3 bases are TGCGCCAGCAGCTTGGATTATCGGGGGGCTTACGAGCAGTACTTC. This encodes CASSLDYRGAYEQYF.

This clone is a singleton in its sample. The rearrangement links TRBV13 to TRBJ2-2; 9 nucleotides line up with TRBD2. The CDR3 covers 17 residues. J was trimmed by 0 bases and V by 5 bases; bases with no gene match: 7. In germline, CDR1 is PRHDT, CDR2 FYEKMQ (reference sequence). The CDR3 region has the DNA TGTGCCAGCAGCCTTAAGCGGGGGGCGTCGAACACCGGGGAGCTGTTTTTT. Translated, it gives CASSLKRGASNTGELFF.

The genes are TRBV2 and TRBJ1-2; 8 positions agree with TRBD1. The length of the CDR3 is 13 residues. Unmatched junction bases numbered 3, after V lost 7 bases and J lost 2 bases. The V gene's germline CDR1 is SNHLY and CDR2 FYNNEI. The CDR3 is CASKGQENYGYTF. CDR3 bases: TGTGCCAGCAAGGGACAGGAGAACTATGGCTACACCTTC. Supplemented by reference TRBV2 and TRBJ1-2, the full variable domain reads EPEVTQTPSHQVTQMGQEVILRCVPISNHLYFYWYRQILGQKVEFLVSFYNNEISEKSEIFDDQFSVERPDGSNFTLKIRSTKLEDSAMYFCASKGQENYGYTFGSGTRLTVV.

V usage is TRBV11-2 and J usage is TRBJ2-3; 7 bases map to TRBD2. The V gene end was trimmed by 5 bases and the J gene end by 2 bases; junction bases not matched to a gene: 10. The CDR3 contains 16 residues. The germline gives CDR1 SGHAT, CDR2 FQNNGV. The CDR3 sequence: CASSPPGGLTTDTQYF. In nucleotides, the CDR3 is TGTGCCAGCAGCCCTCCGGGGGGACTCACCACAGATACGCAGTATTTT.

The chain links TRBV12-3 or TRBV12-4 to TRBJ1-1; TRBD1 matches 11 bases. Losses at the gene ends were 5 bases for V and 4 bases for J; bases not matched to a gene: 0. The CDR3 sequence is 13 residues long. For the CDR3, the DNA is TGTGCCAGCAGTGGGACAGGGGGCACTGAAGCTTTCTTT. Protein sequence: CASSGTGGTEAFF.

J is TRBJ2-1 and V is TRBV2, with no clear D. This CDR3 is built from 11 residues. Germline V gives CDR1 SNHLY, CDR2 FYNNEI. Between the trimmed V and J ends, which lost 10 bases and 5 bases, there was a span of 9 bases. Here the CDR3 reads CATEEHNEQFF. CDR3 DNA: TGTGCCACCGAGGAACACAATGAGCAGTTCTTC.

This clone was seen a handful of times. The chain's CDR3 is CASSPGGGWKFF. As DNA, the CDR3 is TGTGCCAGCAGTCCCGGCGGAGGGTGGAAGTTTTTT. The chain uses TRBV7-9 and TRBJ1-4; no definite D call. The V gene lost 6 bases and the J gene lost 16 bases, with 18 bases spanning the gap. The germline gives CDR1 SEHNR, CDR2 FQNEAQ (reference sequence). CDR3 length: 12 amino acids.

V usage is TRBV29-1 and J usage is TRBJ1-1, with D unclear. Germline V gene lookup returns CDR1 SQVTM and CDR2 ANQGSEA. Trimming left V 1 base short and J 1 base short, with 7 bases between. The CDR3 length is 13 residues. The CDR3 DNA reads as TGCAGCGTTGAAGTGGGCAGGAACACTGAAGCTTTCTTT. This codes for CSVEVGRNTEAFF.

The rearrangement uses TRBV24-1 and TRBJ2-7; D possibly corresponds to TRBD1 (5 bases). Per germline, CDR1 KGHDR and CDR2 SFDVKD. There are 11 residues in the CDR3. V lost 5 bases, J lost 11 bases, and 12 bases lay in between. This CDR3 reads CATSAGQQKYF. CDR3 coding DNA: TGTGCCACCAGTGCAGGGCAACAAAAGTACTTC.

A word on this clone: At the DNA level, this CDR3 is encoded by other sequences in the same sample as well. V gene TRBV5-1 combines with J gene TRBJ1-2, with D tentatively TRBD1 (5 bases). This CDR3 spans 14 amino acids. V lost 1 base to trimming and J lost 4 bases, with 11 bases between them. Germline V lookup: CDR1 SGHRS, CDR2 YFSETQ. CDR3 DNA sequence: TGCGCCAGCAGCTTGTCTGGAGGGGCCTATGGCTACACCTTC. Its translation: CASSLSGGAYGYTF.

The chain uses TRBV4-1 and TRBJ1-2; 8 bases line up with TRBD1. CDR1 is MGHRA and CDR2 is YSYEKL in the germline V gene. V was pared by 1 base and J by 8 bases, with 6 bases of the junction left unmatched. This CDR3 has 14 residues. The DNA of the CDR3 is TGCGCCAGCAGCCAAGGACAGGGGCAACGGGGCTACACCTTC. Its translation is CASSQGQGQRGYTF.

V is TRBV29-1 and J is TRBJ1-1; tentatively, D is TRBD1 (6 bases). Germline CDR1 is SQVTM and CDR2 is ANQGSEA. The CDR3 is 14 residues long. V lost 5 bases to trimming and J lost 1 base, with 14 bases between them. In nucleotides, the CDR3 is TGCAGCGTTCGACAGGTCGATAGGAACACTGAAGCTTTCTTT. Amino acid sequence: CSVRQVDRNTEAFF.

A few counts support this clone. This rearrangement joins TRBV2 to TRBJ2-7, with TRBD2 matching 8 bases. This CDR3 is built from 18 residues. Germline V gene data show CDR1 as SNHLY and CDR2 as FYNNEI. The CDR3 sequence: CAGVPRRARGLVFHEQYF. The CDR3 nucleotides are TGTGCAGGCGTCCCGCGGAGGGCGCGGGGACTAGTGTTCCACGAGCAGTACTTC.

The rearrangement links TRBV19 to TRBJ1-5; 8 nucleotides match TRBD1. After removal of 8 bases from V and 6 bases from J, the junction contained 6 bases not matched to a gene. Per germline, CDR1 LNHDA and CDR2 SQIVND (reference sequence). The CDR3 is 13 amino acids. The CDR3 DNA follows: TGTGCCAGTGAGGACAGGGCGGGTCAGCCCCAGCATTTT. As protein: CASEDRAGQPQHF.

V is TRBV3-1 (or the pseudogene TRBV3-2) and J is TRBJ2-6; D is possibly TRBD1 (6 bases). The germline V gene encodes CDR1 LGHDT and CDR2 YNNKEL (reference sequence). This CDR3 has 16 amino acids. Deletions cut 3 bases from V and 2 bases from J, with 11 bases between. The chain's CDR3 is CASSQNRAPGANVLTF. The CDR3 coding sequence is TGTGCCAGCAGCCAGAACAGGGCGCCTGGGGCCAACGTCCTGACTTTC.

The chain is built from TRBV2 and TRBJ1-4; TRBD1 matches 10 bases. There are 17 residues in the CDR3. Germline values: CDR1 SNHLY, CDR2 FYNNEI. V shed 1 base, J shed 9 bases, and the junction held 11 bases outside the gene matches. The CDR3, as DNA: TGTGCCAGCAGTGAAGTCCGGACAGGGGGTGGTGGGAAAAAACTGTTTTTT. It is translated as CASSEVRTGGGGKKLFF.

V usage is TRBV9 and J usage is TRBJ2-7; TRBD1 is a possible D gene (5 bases). CDR1 SGDLS and CDR2 YYNGEE come from the germline V gene. The CDR3 totals 15 residues. Between the trimmed V and J ends, which lost 0 bases and 3 bases, there was a span of 13 bases. The CDR3 nucleotides are TGTGCCAGCAGCGTAGGGAAGGACATCCACTACGAGCAGTACTTC. Protein sequence: CASSVGKDIHYEQYF.